This T cell receptor beta chain appears in the sequencing data of a study of long-term antiretroviral therapy in people with HIV (dated by TCRdb to between 2021 and 2023). For the study in its entirety: The earliest samples were collected roughly a decade before the 2015 WHO recommendation for immediate ART, at a time when ART was usually postponed until CD4 counts fell. No cross-contamination during QIAcube processing was shown when test extractions of a monoclonal T-cell line were performed alongside fewer than 40 polyclonal samples. About 40% of the 30 participants with HIV were female. The cohort contributed fewer than 200 cryopreserved PBMC samples from about 31 adults with confirmed HIV infection, collected serially over a mean of approximately 6 years (range 1-12). A retrospective serial study tested whether changes in peripheral blood TRB repertoire composition and diversity were associated with ART initiation and durable HIV suppression. The paper's findings and limits, for the study overall: Because PBMC availability was limited, only the TCR beta chain was sequenced, with no alpha chain pairing. Inferences about post-ART repertoire changes were limited because no data were available on ART adherence, viral resistance or therapy changes. Because cell numbers in pre-ART samples were limited, unsorted PBMC were profiled instead of sorted CD4+ and CD8+ T cells. At every time point, the repertoire was dominated by expanded TRB clones first identified before ART initiation, although this dominance fluctuated and, in many PLHIV, declined after ART. The samples span the years 2004 to 2017, and the ART regimens used may be less effective than current regimens. HIV repertoires had narrower CDR3 length ranges than controls, and the network structure suggested an antigen-experienced repertoire that shifted only slightly toward naive after ART. Starting ART was linked to a significant rise in TRB diversity, yet even with long-term ART the diversity remained significantly lower than in transplant donor controls.

About this clone: It lacks a known antigen. No much larger clone is present one base from it, and per-base qualities are unavailable.

The immunoSEQ hsTCRB v3.0 assay was used at survey level resolution for TRB variable region sequencing. The target sequencing depth for TRB was about 40,000-50,000 T-cell genomes per sample. An Illumina MiSeq with a v3 150-cycle kit was used to sequence the pooled TRB libraries. As for how the authors treated the data: Repertoire analysis was performed in R inside a reproducible Nextflow workflow that covered QC, data transformation and analysis. Custom analyses were implemented in LymphoSeq2, an R package for AIRR-Seq data exploration. A few samples that yielded fewer than 5000 total TRB sequences were excluded, so that around 190 HIV repertoires were analyzed. Among the roughly 190 retained HIV repertoires, some 60 were collected before ART initiation and roughly 130 were collected after ART initiation. Repertoires were downsampled to 5000 TRB nucleotide sequences, with summary statistics averaged over 100 downsampling iterations. Only TRB sequences with CDR3 regions of at least seven amino acids were retained for analysis. Two measures captured diversity: a Shannon entropy-derived clonality score and the Gini coefficient. Repertoire networks linked the top 5000 CDR3 amino acid sequences whenever two sequences differed by an edit distance of one. Antigen specificity groups and MHC restriction were predicted for TRB CDR3 amino acid sequences with GLIPH2. To flag known associations with CMV, EBV, HIV or tissue antigens, CDR3 amino acid sequences were compared against VDJdb and McPAS-TCR. Pre-ART, post-ART and control groups were compared with Wilcoxon signed-rank tests and Holm-Bonferroni correction. In its TCRdb copy, this immuneACCESS table keeps in-frame sequences only and misses some clones. Where compared with another copy, unresolved V genes explain less than half of these, and the others have no known cause. Clonal size and the V and J genes are those of that table, whereas D and trimming came from the DNA. In this sample the table shows tens of thousands of clones, roughly 84% of which occur a single time. The ten most abundant clones make up around a tenth of the sample.

Inclusion was restricted to participants for whom at least one PBMC sample before ART initiation and at least two post-ART samples were available. Every participant with HIV received treatment in the United States of America. Cryopreserved samples of 1-10 million PBMC were thawed and washed before DNA extraction. At the time of the earliest PBMC sample for each participant with HIV, ages ranged from about 23 to 60 years. PBMC samples were contributed by each participant from 1-4 timepoints before ART initiation and 2-8 timepoints after ART initiation, with a median of 7 samples. For every participant, serial HIV viral load, CD4+ T-cell count, ART history and demographic data were obtained. Genomic DNA was extracted from unsorted PBMC with a Qiagen kit on a QIAcube, with processing performed in batches of 12 samples. Germline trimming amounts to 3 bases on V and 7 bases on J, with 15 as the count of junction bases outside the gene matches. The CDR3 numbers 16 residues from cysteine through phenylalanine. CDR3 DNA only is kept here, 48 bases in frame from base 1. The germline V gene supplies CDR1 KGHSH and CDR2 LQKENI.

The material sequenced was unsorted PBMCs, taken less than 2.5 years after starting antiretroviral therapy. The chain employs TRBV18 and TRBJ2-7; TRBD2 matches 7 bases in the middle. The sequence derives from a man aged 40-50 years with HIV. The encoded CDR3 is CASSPGGSGGLYEQYF. Here is the DNA: TGTGCCAGCTCACCCGGGGGGTCGGGAGGATTGTATGAGCAGTACTTC.